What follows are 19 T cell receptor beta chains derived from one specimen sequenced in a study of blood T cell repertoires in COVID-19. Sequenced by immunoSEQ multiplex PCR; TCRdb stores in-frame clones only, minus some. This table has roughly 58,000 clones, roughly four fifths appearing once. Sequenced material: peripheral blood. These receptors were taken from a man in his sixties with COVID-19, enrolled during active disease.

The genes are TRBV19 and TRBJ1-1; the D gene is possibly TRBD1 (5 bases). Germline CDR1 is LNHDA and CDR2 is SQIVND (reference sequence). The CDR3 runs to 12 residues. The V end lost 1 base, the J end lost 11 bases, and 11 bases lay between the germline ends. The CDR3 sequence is CASSIAAGLAFF. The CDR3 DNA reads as TGTGCCAGTAGTATAGCGGCAGGGCTCGCTTTCTTT.

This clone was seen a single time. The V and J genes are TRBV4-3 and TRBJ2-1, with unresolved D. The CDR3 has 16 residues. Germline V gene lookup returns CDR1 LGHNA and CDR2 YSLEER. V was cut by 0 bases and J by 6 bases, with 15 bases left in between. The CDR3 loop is CASSQDARNGRNEQFF. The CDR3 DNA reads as TGCGCCAGCAGCCAAGATGCGCGTAATGGGCGCAATGAGCAGTTCTTC.

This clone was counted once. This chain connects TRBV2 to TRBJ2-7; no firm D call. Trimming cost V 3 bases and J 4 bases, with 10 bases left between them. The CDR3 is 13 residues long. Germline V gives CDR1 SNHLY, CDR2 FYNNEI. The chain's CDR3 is CASSDRSFYEQYF. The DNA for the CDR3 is TGTGCCAGCAGTGACAGGTCCTTTTACGAGCAGTACTTC.

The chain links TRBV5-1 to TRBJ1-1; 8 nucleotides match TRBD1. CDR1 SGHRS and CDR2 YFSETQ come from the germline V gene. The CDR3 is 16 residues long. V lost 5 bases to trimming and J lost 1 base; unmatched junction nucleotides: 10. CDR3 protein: CASSRTGMLTNTEAFF. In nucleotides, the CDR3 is TGCGCCAGCAGTAGGACAGGGATGCTGACGAACACTGAAGCTTTCTTT.

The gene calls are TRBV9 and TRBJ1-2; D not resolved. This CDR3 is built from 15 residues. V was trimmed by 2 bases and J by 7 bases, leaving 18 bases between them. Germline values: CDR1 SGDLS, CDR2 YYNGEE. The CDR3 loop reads CASSVGLTAPGGYTF. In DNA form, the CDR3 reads TGTGCCAGCAGCGTCGGACTCACCGCGCCGGGTGGCTACACCTTC. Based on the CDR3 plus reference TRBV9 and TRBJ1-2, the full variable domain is DSGVTQTPKHLITATGQRVTLRCSPRSGDLSVYWYQQSLDQGLQFLIQYYNGEERAKGNILERFSAQQFPDLHSELNLSSLELGDSALYFCASSVGLTAPGGYTFGSGTRLTVV.

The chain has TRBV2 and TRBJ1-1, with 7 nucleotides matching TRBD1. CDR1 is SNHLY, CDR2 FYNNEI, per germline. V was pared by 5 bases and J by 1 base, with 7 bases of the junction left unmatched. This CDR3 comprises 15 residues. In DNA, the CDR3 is TGTGCCAGCAGTCTACAGGGGTGGGGGAACACTGAAGCTTTCTTT. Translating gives CASSLQGWGNTEAFF.

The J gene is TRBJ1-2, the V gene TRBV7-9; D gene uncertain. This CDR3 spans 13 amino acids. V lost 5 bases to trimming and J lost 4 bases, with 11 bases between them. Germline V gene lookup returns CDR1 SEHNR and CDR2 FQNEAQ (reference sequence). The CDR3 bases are TGTGCCAGCAGCCCGGTACGTTCCTATGGCTACACCTTC. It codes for CASSPVRSYGYTF.

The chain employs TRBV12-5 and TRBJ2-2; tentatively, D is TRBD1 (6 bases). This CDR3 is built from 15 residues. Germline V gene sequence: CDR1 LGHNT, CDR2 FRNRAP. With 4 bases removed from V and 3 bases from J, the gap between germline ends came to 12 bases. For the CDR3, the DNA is TGTGCTAGTGGTTCCGATGGGGGCTACACCGGGGAGCTGTTTTTT. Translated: CASGSDGGYTGELFF.

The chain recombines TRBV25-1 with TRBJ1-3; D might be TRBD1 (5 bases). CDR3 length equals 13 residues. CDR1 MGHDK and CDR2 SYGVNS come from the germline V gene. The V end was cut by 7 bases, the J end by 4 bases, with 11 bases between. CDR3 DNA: TGTGCCAGCACCCAGGGTAACGGAAACACCATATATTTT. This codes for CASTQGNGNTIYF.

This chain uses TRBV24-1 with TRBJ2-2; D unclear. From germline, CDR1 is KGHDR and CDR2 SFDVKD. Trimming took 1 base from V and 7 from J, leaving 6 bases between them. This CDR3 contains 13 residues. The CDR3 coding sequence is TGTGCCACCAGTGATTTCGGCGGCGGGGAGCTGTTTTTT. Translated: CATSDFGGGELFF.

The DNA of the CDR3 is TGTGCCAGTAGTCTCCAGGGGACAGGGACGAATCAGCCCCAGCATTTT. Translated: CASSLQGTGTNQPQHF. V and J are TRBV19 and TRBJ1-5; TRBD1 matches 9 bases. Trimming removed 5 bases from V and 4 bases from J; junction bases left unmatched: 9. This CDR3 has 16 amino acids. Germline CDR1 LNHDA, CDR2 SQIVND (reference sequence). The entire variable domain, with the rest obtained from reference TRBV19 and TRBJ1-5, is as follows: DGGITQSPKYLFRKEGQNVTLSCEQNLNHDAMYWYRQDPGQGLRLIYYSQIVNDFQKGDIAEGYSVSREKKESFPLTVTSAQKNPTAFYLCASSLQGTGTNQPQHFGDGTRLSIL.

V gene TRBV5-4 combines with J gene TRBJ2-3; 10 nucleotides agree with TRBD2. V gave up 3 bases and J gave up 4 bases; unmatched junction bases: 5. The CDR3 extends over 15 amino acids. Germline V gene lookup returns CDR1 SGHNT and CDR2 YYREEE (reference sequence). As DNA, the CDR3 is TGTGCCAGCAGCTCTCTAGCGGGAGCAGCAGATACGCAGTATTTT. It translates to CASSSLAGAADTQYF.

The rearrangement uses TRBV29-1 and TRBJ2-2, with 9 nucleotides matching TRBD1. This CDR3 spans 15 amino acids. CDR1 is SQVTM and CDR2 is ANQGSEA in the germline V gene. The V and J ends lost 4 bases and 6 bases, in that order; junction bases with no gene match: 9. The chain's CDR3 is CSVARTGVNPGELFF. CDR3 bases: TGCAGCGTTGCTCGGACAGGGGTTAATCCCGGGGAGCTGTTTTTT.

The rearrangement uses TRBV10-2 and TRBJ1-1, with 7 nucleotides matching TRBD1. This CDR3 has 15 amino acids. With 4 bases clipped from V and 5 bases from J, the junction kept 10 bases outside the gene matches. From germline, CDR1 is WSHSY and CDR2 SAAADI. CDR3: CASSGADRKETEAFF. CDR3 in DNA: TGCGCCAGCAGTGGGGCGGACAGGAAAGAGACTGAAGCTTTCTTT.

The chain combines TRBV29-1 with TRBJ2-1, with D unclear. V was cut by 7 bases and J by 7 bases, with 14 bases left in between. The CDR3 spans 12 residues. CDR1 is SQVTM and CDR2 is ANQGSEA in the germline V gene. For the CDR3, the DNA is TGCAGCGCAAAAACCGGTAGTAATGAGCAGTTCTTC. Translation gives CSAKTGSNEQFF.

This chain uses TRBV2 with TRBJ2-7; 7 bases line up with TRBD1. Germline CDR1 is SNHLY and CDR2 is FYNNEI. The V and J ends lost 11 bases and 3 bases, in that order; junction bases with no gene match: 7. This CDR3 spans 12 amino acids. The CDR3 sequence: CASRDRDYEQYF. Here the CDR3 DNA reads TGTGCCTCCCGCGACAGGGACTACGAGCAGTACTTC.

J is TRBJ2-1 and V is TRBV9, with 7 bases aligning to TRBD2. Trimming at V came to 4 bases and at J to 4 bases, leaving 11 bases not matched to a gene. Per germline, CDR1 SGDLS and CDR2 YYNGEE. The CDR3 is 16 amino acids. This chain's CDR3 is CASSHPMGGGYNEQFF. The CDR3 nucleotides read TGTGCCAGCAGCCACCCTATGGGGGGAGGGTACAATGAGCAGTTCTTC.

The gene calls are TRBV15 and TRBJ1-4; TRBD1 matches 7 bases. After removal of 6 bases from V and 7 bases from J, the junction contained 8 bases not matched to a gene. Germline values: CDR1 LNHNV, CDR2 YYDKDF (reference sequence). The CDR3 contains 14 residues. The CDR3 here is CATRTTGLAEKLFF. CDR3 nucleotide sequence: TGTGCCACCAGGACGACAGGGCTTGCTGAAAAACTGTTTTTT.

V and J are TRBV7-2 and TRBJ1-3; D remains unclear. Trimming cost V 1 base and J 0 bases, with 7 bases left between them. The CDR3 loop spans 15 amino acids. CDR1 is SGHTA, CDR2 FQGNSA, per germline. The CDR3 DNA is TGTGCCAGCAGCTTAGGTCCAGGCTCTGGAAACACCATATATTTT. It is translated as CASSLGPGSGNTIYF.